This is a list of T cell receptor beta chains from one sample in a study of regulatory T cells in long-lasting Graves disease. TCRdb re-derived calls from the multiplex PCR reads in MiXCR, one entry per CDR3 protein. The data contain 300,000 to 500,000 distinct CDR3 sequences, around 20% of them singletons. The sample here was peripheral blood mononuclear cells (PBMCs), taken when the disease was refractory, from a patient treated with antithyroid drugs. The receptors were sampled from a female donor with Graves disease. Each CDR3 is given with its conserved first and last residue. A D gene is named only where the DNA matches it firmly. A row's size may be missing; if present it is once, few, many or a size class.

V	size	J	D	DNA	CDR3
TRBV7-9	many	TRBJ2-5	-	TGTGCCAGCTCGCACGGGCTAGTTCAAGAGACCCAGTACTTC	CASSHGLVQETQYF
TRBV7-2	few	TRBJ2-7	TRBD2	TGTGCCAGCAGCCCGGGGGGGACACCCATAGAGTCGTTACAGTACTTC	CASSPGGTPIESLQYF
TRBV5-1	few	TRBJ2-7	TRBD2	TGCGCCAGCAGCTTAGGACTAGCAGAAACCTACGAGCAGTACTTC	CASSLGLAETYEQYF
TRBV9	many	TRBJ1-6	TRBD1	TGTGCCAGCAGCGAAGGACAGGGGCGTTCACCCCTCCACTTT	CASSEGQGRSPLHF
TRBV2	many	TRBJ1-1	-	TGTGCCAGCAGTGAAGCGCTGGGGTTCATGAACACTGAAGCTTTCTTT	CASSEALGFMNTEAFF
TRBV7-2	few	TRBJ2-1	-	TGTGCCAGCGGTGGCACTTCCCAGGATGAGCAGTTCTTC	CASGGTSQDEQFF
TRBV28	many	TRBJ2-7	-	TGTGCCAGCAGCCTTGGGCCCACCGAGCAGTACTTC	CASSLGPTEQYF
TRBV12-3/TRBV12-4	-	TRBJ2-2	-	TGTGCCAGCAGGGAGGGGGCTAGCGGGCGGATGAACACCGGGGAGCTGTTTTTT	CASREGASGRMNTGELFF
TRBV7-2	-	TRBJ2-1	TRBD2	TGTGCCAGCAGCCCTTCTAGCGGGAGGGCCGACAATGAGCAGTTCTTC	CASSPSSGRADNEQFF
TRBV7-9	-	TRBJ2-2	-	TGTGCCAGCAGCTTTAAGGGCACCGGGGAGCTGTTTTTT	CASSFKGTGELFF
TRBV20-1	-	TRBJ2-7	TRBD2	TGCAGTGCTAGAGGGACTAGCGGGAGCCACGAGCAGTACTTC	CSARGTSGSHEQYF
TRBV7-2	few	TRBJ2-6	-	TGTGCCAGCAGCTTCGGAGGGGGGTTGGGCTCTGGGGCCAACGTCCTGACTTTC	CASSFGGGLGSGANVLTF
TRBV19	-	TRBJ2-4	-	TGTGCCAGTAGTATGGTAAACGCTCTAGCCAAAAACATTCAGTACTTC	CASSMVNALAKNIQYF
TRBV18	-	TRBJ1-2	-	TGTGCCAGCTCCCCAGGCCCCGGTGGCTATGGCTACACCTTC	CASSPGPGGYGYTF
TRBV12-3/TRBV12-4	few	TRBJ1-3	TRBD1	TGTGCCAGCAGTCCTAGGACAGGGGAAAGCTTTGGAAACACCATATATTTT	CASSPRTGESFGNTIYF
TRBV7-9	-	TRBJ1-2	-	TGTGCCAGCAGCCGCCTCCAGGACAGTCTTAACTATGGCTACACCTTC	CASSRLQDSLNYGYTF
TRBV28	many	TRBJ1-5	-	TGTGCCAGCATCCCTGGGCGGGGGCAGGTTCAGCCCCAGCATTTT	CASIPGRGQVQPQHF
TRBV7-2	many	TRBJ2-7	-	TGTGCCAGCAGCCCGCCGACCCCTTACGAGCAGTACTTC	CASSPPTPYEQYF
TRBV10-3	many	TRBJ2-7	-	TGTGCCATCAGTGAGGGAGGTGTTAGCTCCCCGGGAGAGCAGTACTTC	CAISEGGVSSPGEQYF
TRBV6-1	many	TRBJ2-7	TRBD1	TGTGCCAGCAGGGAAGGACAGGGAATGTACTTC	CASREGQGMYF
TRBV2	few	TRBJ2-3	TRBD2	TGTGCCAGCAGTGGACTAGCGGCAAGCACAGATACGCAGTATTTT	CASSGLAASTDTQYF
TRBV10-3	few	TRBJ2-5	-	TGTGCCATCCGGGACCAACAAGAGACCCAGTACTTC	CAIRDQQETQYF
TRBV28	few	TRBJ1-5	TRBD1	TGTGCCAGCAGTATCTCAGGGGGGAGCAATCAGCCCCAGCATTTT	CASSISGGSNQPQHF
TRBV15	-	TRBJ2-2	-	TGTGCCACCAGCAGAGATCCAGGACAATTGAACACCGGGGAGCTGTTTTTT	CATSRDPGQLNTGELFF
TRBV30	-	TRBJ1-1	TRBD1	TGTGCCTGGAGTGGACAGGGGGCGACTGAAGCTTTCTTT	CAWSGQGATEAFF
TRBV2	few	TRBJ2-2	TRBD2	TGTGCCAGCAGTGCTTTAGCGGGCGCGAACACCGGGGAGCTGTTTTTT	CASSALAGANTGELFF
TRBV7-3	-	TRBJ2-2	-	TGTGCCAGCGGGAGACCAGCCGGGGAGCTGTTTTTT	CASGRPAGELFF
TRBV6-5	-	TRBJ2-6	-	TGTGCCAGCAGTTCGTCCCGGGACGTGGCCGGGGCCAACGTCCTGACTTTC	CASSSSRDVAGANVLTF
TRBV6-9	-	TRBJ2-7	-	TGTGCCAGCAGTTCCTCGGGACTCTGGTGGCAGTCCTACGAGCAGTACTTC	CASSSSGLWWQSYEQYF
TRBV28	-	TRBJ1-1	-	TGTGCCAGCAGTTCGTGGGTTACCTTGAACACTGAAGCTTTCTTT	CASSSWVTLNTEAFF
TRBV12-3/TRBV12-4	-	TRBJ2-7	-	TGTGCCAGCAGGCCACCGACCGTCTGTTCCTACCCCTACGAGCAGTACTTC	CASRPPTVCSYPYEQYF
TRBV7-8	-	TRBJ1-1	-	TGTGCCAGCAGCAATCCCCCCCCTGAAGCTTTCTTT	CASSNPPPEAFF
TRBV7-2	many	TRBJ2-5	TRBD2	TGTGCCAGCAGCTTAGCGGGGGGACTAGCGGGGAGGAGCCCACAAGAGACCCAGTACTTC	CASSLAGGLAGRSPQETQYF
TRBV7-2	few	TRBJ2-7	-	TGTGCCAGCAGCCACGCGGCTACCTACGAGCAGTACTTC	CASSHAATYEQYF
TRBV11-2	-	TRBJ1-3	-	TGTGCCAGCAGCTTAATCGCCGGCGGGGGCCTGAGCTCTGGAAACACCATATATTTT	CASSLIAGGGLSSGNTIYF
TRBV18	-	TRBJ2-1	TRBD2	TGTGCCAGCCTAGCGGGCAATGAGCAGTTCTTC	CASLAGNEQFF
TRBV6-5	few	TRBJ1-6	-	TGTGCCAGCAGTTCCGGGGTCGTAAATTCACCCCTCCACTTT	CASSSGVVNSPLHF
TRBV18	-	TRBJ2-7	-	TGTGCCAGCTCACCCACCGAGAGGTTTTACGAGCAGTACTTC	CASSPTERFYEQYF
TRBV12-3/TRBV12-4	many	TRBJ1-1	-	TGTGCCAGCAGTTTAGCGACACAGGTGTCGGACACTGAAGCTTTCTTT	CASSLATQVSDTEAFF
TRBV30	-	TRBJ2-1	-	TGTGCCTGGAGTGGCCCTTCCGCTTTGGAGCAGTTCTTC	CAWSGPSALEQFF
TRBV7-3	-	TRBJ2-7	TRBD1	TGTGCCAGCAGCTTATCTGCACAGGGGCTCCACGAGCAGTACTTC	CASSLSAQGLHEQYF
TRBV7-2	few	TRBJ2-5	TRBD2	TGTGCCAGCAGCTTAGTGGCGGGAGGGACAGAGACCCAGTACTTC	CASSLVAGGTETQYF
TRBV27	many	TRBJ2-7	TRBD2	TGTGCCAGCAAATTACTTAGCGGGTACGAGCAGTACTTC	CASKLLSGYEQYF
TRBV28	many	TRBJ1-4	TRBD1	TGTGCCAGCTTGCAGGGGGAACCTAATGAAAAACTGTTTTTT	CASLQGEPNEKLFF
TRBV27	-	TRBJ2-1	TRBD2	TGTGCCAGCAGTTTGGTAGCGGGAGTTTATGAGCAGTTCTTC	CASSLVAGVYEQFF
TRBV28	-	TRBJ2-3	-	TGTGCCAGCAGGCGCGACCACACAGATACGCAGTATTTT	CASRRDHTDTQYF
TRBV10-3	few	TRBJ2-2	-	TGTGCCATCAGCGCGGGACAACTCACCGGGGAGCTGTTTTTT	CAISAGQLTGELFF
TRBV15	few	TRBJ1-1	-	TGTGCCACCAGCAAAGTCCCTTCGAAAAATGAAGCTTTCTTT	CATSKVPSKNEAFF
TRBV25-1	-	TRBJ1-2	-	TGTGCCAGCAGTGAAAGGCCAATCAGGGGAGGCTATGGCTACACCTTC	CASSERPIRGGYGYTF
TRBV5-8	many	TRBJ2-7	-	TGTGCCAGCAGGACGCTTGGTCTCGGGGAGCAGTACTTC	CASRTLGLGEQYF
TRBV6-5	few	TRBJ2-5	-	TGTGCCAGCAGTTATCCGGGGGAGACCCAGTACTTC	CASSYPGETQYF
TRBV5-1	once	TRBJ2-3	-	TGCGCCAGCAGCCCGGGACTTATAGGAGATGATACGCAGTATTTT	CASSPGLIGDDTQYF
TRBV3-1	many	TRBJ1-2	TRBD1	TGTGCCACCGGGGGGACAGGGAACTATGGCTACACCTTC	CATGGTGNYGYTF